These 3 T cell receptor beta chains were sequenced from one sample in a study of cytomegalovirus exposure and HLA in healthy donors. Primers: 60 Vbeta forward and 13 Jbeta reverse. Data came from immunoSEQ multiplex PCR; TCRdb stores just in-frame clones and leaves some out. The data show about 98,000 clones, 55% to 75% seen once. The source material was PBMCs. These receptors came from a man aged 50 or older in good health and CMV-seronegative.

The genes are TRBV4-1 and TRBJ2-7, with 9 nucleotides matching TRBD2. The length of the CDR3 is 15 residues. CDR1 is MGHRA, CDR2 YSYEKL, per germline. With V trimmed by 4 bases and J by 2 bases, 6 bases remained unmatched. CDR3 nucleotide sequence: TGCGCCAGCAGCCCGCGGGAGGGAAACACCTACGAGCAGTACTTC. It is translated as CASSPREGNTYEQYF.

A few counts support this clone. The chain couples TRBV19 to TRBJ2-2; 7 bases fit TRBD1. Germline values: CDR1 LNHDA, CDR2 SQIVND (reference sequence). This CDR3 is 16 amino acids long. V shed 6 bases and J 0 bases; nucleotides not matched to a gene: 7. The CDR3 sequence: CASSAKGQTNTGELFF. In DNA form, the CDR3 reads TGTGCCAGTAGCGCCAAGGGACAGACGAACACCGGGGAGCTGTTTTTT.

This chain joins TRBV19 and TRBJ2-3; 8 bases line up with TRBD2. CDR1 is LNHDA and CDR2 is SQIVND in the germline V gene (reference sequence). CDR3 length: 17 residues. J was trimmed by 2 bases and V by 1 base; bases with no gene match: 8. The CDR3 sequence is CASSIAQTSVNTDTQYF. The CDR3 coding sequence is TGTGCCAGTAGTATAGCCCAGACTAGCGTCAACACAGATACGCAGTATTTT.